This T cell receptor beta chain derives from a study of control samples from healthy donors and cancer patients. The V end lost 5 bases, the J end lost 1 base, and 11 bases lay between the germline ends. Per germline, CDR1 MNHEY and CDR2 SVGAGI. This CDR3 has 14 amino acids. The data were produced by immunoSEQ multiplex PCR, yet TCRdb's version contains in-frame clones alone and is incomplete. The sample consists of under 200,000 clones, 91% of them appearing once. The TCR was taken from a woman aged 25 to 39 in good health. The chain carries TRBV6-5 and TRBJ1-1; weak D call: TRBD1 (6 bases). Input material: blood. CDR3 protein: CASSRRQENTEAFF. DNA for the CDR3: TGTGCCAGCAGTCGCCGACAGGAGAACACTGAAGCTTTCTTT.